Sequencing of this T cell receptor (beta chain) was carried out in a study of shared clonotypes between healthy human individuals. The ends lost 0 bases at V and 7 bases at J; junction bases unmatched: 4. CDR1 is SGHRS, CDR2 YFSETQ, per germline. This CDR3 contains 14 residues. Concerning this clone: Its antigen is not known.

Study-level results: It was the few donors that limited the genetic and exposure-history diversity represented.

Several immunoSEQ plates held equal portions of the genomic DNA taken from each subset. In the original analysis: Filtering differed since immunoSEQ provided only junctions, with no quality scores. This table comes from immunoSEQ multiplex PCR, and its TCRdb copy is limited to in-frame clones, with some not included. V, J and clone size are those of that table, while D and trimming were read from the DNA. Of about 490,000 clones in the sample, 76% were seen once. The chain recombines TRBV5-1 with TRBJ2-1; 7 bases fit TRBD1. The receptor comes from a woman aged 40 to 50 in good health. Some clones in this sample may be carry-over from other donors' samples. Sequencing was performed on PBMCs. In DNA, the CDR3 is TGCGCCAGCAGCTTGGGGGACAGAATTAATGAGCAGTTCTTC. Its translation: CASSLGDRINEQFF.